The 15 T cell receptor beta chains below were found in one sample sequenced in a study of PD-L1 blockade in urothelial cancer listed by TCRdb under 2017. The library was obtained by the immunoSEQ multiplex PCR assay. TCRdb stores this immuneACCESS table with in-frame sequences only. Part of the clones is absent; in the studies checked, under half of the shortfall reflects unresolved V genes, and no reason is known for the rest. In all, the sample holds 40,000 or so clones, and over 65% of those were seen once. The ten largest clones capture roughly 18% of the sample. Sequenced here: PBMCs, sampled around atezolizumab (anti-PD-L1) treatment. The receptors shown here come from a man aged 55 to 70 with urothelial cancer.

V and J are TRBV6-5 and TRBJ1-5, with 8 bases identical to TRBD1. V gave up 6 bases and J gave up 6 bases; unmatched junction bases: 7. The germline gives CDR1 MNHEY, CDR2 SVGAGI. This CDR3 contains 14 residues. The CDR3 here is CASRPRQGRQPQHF. CDR3 in DNA: TGTGCCAGCAGGCCTCGACAGGGGCGTCAGCCCCAGCATTTT.

J is TRBJ2-3 and V is TRBV6-1, with 8 bases aligning to TRBD1. V shed 5 bases and J 0 bases; nucleotides not matched to a gene: 4. Germline values: CDR1 MNHNS, CDR2 SASEGT. The CDR3 contains 15 residues. The CDR3 DNA is TGTGCCAGCAGTCAGAGACAGGGGAGCACAGATACGCAGTATTTT. Amino acid sequence: CASSQRQGSTDTQYF.

There are a few counts of this clone. The chain carries TRBV5-4 and TRBJ2-7, with a weak D call TRBD1 (5 bases). V was shortened by 7 bases and J by 2 bases, with 16 bases between the two germline ends. Per the germline V gene, CDR1 is SGHNT and CDR2 is YYREEE (reference sequence). This CDR3 comprises 14 residues. For the CDR3, the DNA is TGTGCCAGCCGCCTGGACATTGAAACCTACGAGCAGTACTTC. Its translation: CASRLDIETYEQYF.

The chain recombines TRBV7-9 with TRBJ1-2; possible D gene TRBD1, 5 bases. V lost 6 bases to trimming and J lost 3 bases, with 8 bases between them. Germline CDR1 SEHNR, CDR2 FQNEAQ (reference sequence). The CDR3 is 12 residues long. CDR3 coding DNA: TGTGCCAGCAGAACAGGTCACTATGGCTACACCTTC. This gives the protein CASRTGHYGYTF.

The rearrangement links TRBV7-3 to TRBJ2-1; 9 bases are a match to TRBD1. Germline V gene data show CDR1 as SGHTA and CDR2 as FQGTGA. The CDR3 is made up of 14 amino acids. The V segment lost 1 base and the J segment 8 bases; nucleotides outside the gene matches: 3. The CDR3 DNA is TGTGCCAGCAGCTTAAACGGGGACAGGGATGAGCAGTTCTTC. Translation gives CASSLNGDRDEQFF.

The chain couples TRBV19 to TRBJ2-2; the match to TRBD1 covers 8 bases. CDR1 is LNHDA, CDR2 SQIVND, per germline (reference sequence). Unmatched junction bases numbered 19, after V lost 6 bases and J lost 4 bases. CDR3 length: 19 amino acids. CDR3 in amino acids: CASRRTGFPAALGTGELFF. Here the CDR3 DNA reads TGTGCCAGTAGACGGACAGGGTTTCCCGCGGCGTTGGGCACCGGGGAGCTGTTTTTT.

The chain recombines TRBV2 with TRBJ1-5, with D hard to call. There are 16 residues in the CDR3. CDR1 and CDR2 (germline): SNHLY, FYNNEI. V lost 6 bases and J 3 bases, leaving 18 bases between the germline ends. The CDR3: CASRPEQVGVNQPQHF. Written as DNA, the CDR3 is TGTGCCAGCAGACCCGAGCAGGTCGGGGTCAATCAGCCCCAGCATTTT. The entire variable domain, with the rest obtained from reference TRBV2 and TRBJ1-5, is as follows: EPEVTQTPSHQVTQMGQEVILRCVPISNHLYFYWYRQILGQKVEFLVSFYNNEISEKSEIFDDQFSVERPDGSNFTLKIRSTKLEDSAMYFCASRPEQVGVNQPQHFGDGTRLSIL.

The CDR3: CASGSGPGTAYEQYF. The CDR3 DNA follows: TGTGCCAGCGGATCAGGGCCCGGGACAGCCTACGAGCAGTACTTC. The rearrangement links TRBV27 to TRBJ2-7, with 7 positions matching TRBD1. The CDR3 contains 15 residues. Trimming removed 8 bases from V and 2 bases from J; junction bases left unmatched: 12. Germline CDR1 and CDR2: MNHEY and SMNVEV (reference sequence).

This chain links TRBV2 with TRBJ1-3; D possibly corresponds to TRBD1 (6 bases). V was trimmed by 4 bases and J by 0 bases, leaving 13 bases between them. This CDR3 is built from 16 residues. The germline gives CDR1 SNHLY, CDR2 FYNNEI. CDR3 sequence: CASSGGQRNSGNTIYF. In DNA form, the CDR3 reads TGTGCCAGCAGTGGGGGACAAAGAAACTCTGGAAACACCATATATTTT.

The V call is TRBV19, the J call TRBJ1-2, with D possibly matching TRBD1 (6 bases). Germline V lookup: CDR1 LNHDA, CDR2 SQIVND (reference sequence). Trimming stripped 10 bases from V and 1 base from J, with 13 bases between. The CDR3 sequence is 13 residues long. CDR3 residues: CATLGTLNYGYTF. The CDR3 DNA is TGTGCCACCCTCGGGACACTTAACTATGGCTACACCTTC.

The genes are TRBV6-5 and TRBJ1-5; 7 bases map to TRBD1. This CDR3 has 13 residues. In germline, CDR1 is MNHEY, CDR2 SVGAGI. The junction had 4 bases not matched to a gene; V was cut back by 6 bases and J by 5 bases. Here the CDR3 DNA reads TGTGCCAGCAGCTTAGACAGGGATCAGCCCCAGCATTTT. Protein: CASSLDRDQPQHF.

V usage is TRBV30 and J usage is TRBJ2-7; D perhaps matches TRBD1 (5 bases). This CDR3 has 14 residues. Germline V CDR1 and CDR2: GTSNPN, SVGIG (reference sequence). The V gene lost 2 bases and the J gene lost 4 bases, with 15 bases spanning the gap. CDR3 nucleotides: TGTGCCTGGAGTTTGAAGCAGGGTCGGTACGAGCAGTACTTC. It translates to CAWSLKQGRYEQYF.

The chain couples TRBV30 to TRBJ1-2, with 8 nucleotides matching TRBD1. The CDR3 loop spans 14 amino acids. Germline CDR1 GTSNPN, CDR2 SVGIG (reference sequence). Trimming took 1 base from V and 4 from J; bases not matched to a gene: 5. Here the CDR3 DNA reads TGTGCCTGGAGTGCCGGGACAGGAATCTATGGCTACACCTTC. Encoded protein: CAWSAGTGIYGYTF.

The rearrangement joins TRBV27 to TRBJ2-2; D is unresolved. V shed 5 bases and J shed 1 base, with 5 bases lying between them. Germline loops: CDR1 MNHEY, CDR2 SMNVEV (reference sequence). The CDR3 covers 13 residues. This CDR3 is CASSLLNTGELFF. The DNA for the CDR3 is TGTGCCAGCAGTCTCCTGAACACCGGGGAGCTGTTTTTT.

The chain recombines TRBV6-5 with TRBJ2-5; D perhaps matches TRBD2 (6 bases). The germline V gene has CDR1 MNHEY and CDR2 SVGAGI. Deletions cut 6 bases from V and 4 bases from J, with 12 bases between. The length of the CDR3 is 13 residues. In DNA form, the CDR3 reads TGTGCCAGCAGCCGCCGGAGGGGAGAGACCCAGTACTTC. Translated, it gives CASSRRRGETQYF.